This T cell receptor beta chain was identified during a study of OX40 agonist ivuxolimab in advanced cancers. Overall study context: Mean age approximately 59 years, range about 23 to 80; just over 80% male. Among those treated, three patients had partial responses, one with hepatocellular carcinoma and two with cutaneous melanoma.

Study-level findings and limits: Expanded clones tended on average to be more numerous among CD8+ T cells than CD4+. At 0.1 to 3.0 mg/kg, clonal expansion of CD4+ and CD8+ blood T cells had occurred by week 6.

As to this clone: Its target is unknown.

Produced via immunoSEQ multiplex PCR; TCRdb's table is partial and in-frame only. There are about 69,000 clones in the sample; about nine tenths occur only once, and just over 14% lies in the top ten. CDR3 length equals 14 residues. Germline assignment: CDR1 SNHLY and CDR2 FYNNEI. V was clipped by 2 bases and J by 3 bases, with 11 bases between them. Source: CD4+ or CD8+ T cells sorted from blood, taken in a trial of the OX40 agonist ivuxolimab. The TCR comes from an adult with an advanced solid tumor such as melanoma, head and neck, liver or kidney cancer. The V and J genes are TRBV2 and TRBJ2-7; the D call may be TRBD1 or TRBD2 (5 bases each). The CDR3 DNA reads TGTGCCAGCAGTGAAATGGGGGTCAGCTACGAGCAGTACTTC. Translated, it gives CASSEMGVSYEQYF.